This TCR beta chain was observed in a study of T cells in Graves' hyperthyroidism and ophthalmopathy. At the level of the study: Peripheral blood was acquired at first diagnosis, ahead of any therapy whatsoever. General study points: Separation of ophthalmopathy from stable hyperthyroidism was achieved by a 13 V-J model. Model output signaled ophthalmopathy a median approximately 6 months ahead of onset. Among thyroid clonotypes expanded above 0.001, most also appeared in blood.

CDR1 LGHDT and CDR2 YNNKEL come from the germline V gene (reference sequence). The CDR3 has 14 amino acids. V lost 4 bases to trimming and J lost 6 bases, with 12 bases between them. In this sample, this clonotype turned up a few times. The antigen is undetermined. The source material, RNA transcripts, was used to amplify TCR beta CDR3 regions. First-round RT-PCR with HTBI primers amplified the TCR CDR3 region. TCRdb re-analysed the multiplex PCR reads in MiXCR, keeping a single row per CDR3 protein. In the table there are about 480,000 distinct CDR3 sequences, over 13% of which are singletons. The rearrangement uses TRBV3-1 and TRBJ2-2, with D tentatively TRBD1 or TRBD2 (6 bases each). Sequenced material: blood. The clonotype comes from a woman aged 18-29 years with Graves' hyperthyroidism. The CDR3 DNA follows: TGTGCCAGCAGCCTAGCGGAGGGGGCCGGGGAGCTGTTTTTT. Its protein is CASSLAEGAGELFF.